These 18 T cell receptor beta chains originate from one sample sequenced in a study of molecular identifiers for immune sequencing clone quantification. TCRdb processed the PCR reads anew with MiXCR; each CDR3 protein has one entry. This sample has 550,000 to 750,000 distinct CDR3 sequences, with just under 20% found just once. The sequencing sample was made of naive CD8+ T cells from blood, with Jurkat cell RNA spiked in. Specified subset: FACS-sorted CD8+CD4-CCR7+CD45RA+ naive T cells. All receptors come from a human donor in good health. Some libraries in this study had Jurkat cell RNA spiked in.

This clonotype was observed many times. This chain uses TRBV29-1 with TRBJ2-5; D remains unclear. The V and J ends lost 3 bases and 4 bases respectively, with 12 bases between them. Looked up from germline, CDR1 is SQVTM and CDR2 is ANQGSEA. The CDR3 has 13 amino acids. The CDR3 is CSVDPPNSETQYF. CDR3 DNA: TGCAGCGTTGATCCACCTAATTCAGAGACCCAGTACTTC.

A few counts support this clonotype. V is TRBV9 and J is TRBJ2-5; 7 bases are shared with TRBD2. CDR3 size: 15 residues. CDR1 SGDLS and CDR2 YYNGEE come from the germline V gene. The trim removed 3 bases at V and 5 bases at J, leaving 10 bases unmatched. CDR3 sequence: CASSGLGGLTETQYF. Here the CDR3 DNA reads TGTGCCAGCAGCGGTTTGGGAGGGCTGACTGAGACCCAGTACTTC.

In its sample, this clonotype was seen many times. The chain uses TRBV28 and TRBJ2-7; D possibly corresponds to TRBD1 (5 bases). The germline CDR1 and CDR2 sequences are MDHEN and SYDVKM. V dropped 7 bases and J dropped 2 bases, with 9 bases sitting between them. The CDR3 runs to 12 residues. The CDR3 here is CASMGQTYEQYF. CDR3 nucleotides: TGTGCCAGCATGGGGCAGACCTACGAGCAGTACTTC.

Notes on this clonotype: This clone may be a read error of a much larger clone one base away. This sequence joins TRBV6-2 or TRBV6-3 and TRBJ2-3, with D unclear. Germline loops: CDR1 MNHEY, CDR2 SVGEGT. The CDR3 length is 14 residues. CDR3 sequence: CACRPDGSTDTQYF. The DNA for the CDR3 is TGTGCCTGCAGGCCGGACGGGAGCACAGATACGCAGTATTTT.

The gene calls are TRBV14 and TRBJ2-7; D assignment may be TRBD1 or TRBD2 (6 bases each). The CDR3 consists of 15 residues. Trimming pared 5 bases from V and 1 base from J, leaving 15 bases between. CDR1 and CDR2 from the germline V gene are SGHDN and FVKESK. Written as DNA, the CDR3 is TGTGCCAGCAGCGGCGGGCGGGACACTTCCTACGAGCAGTACTTC. Amino acids: CASSGGRDTSYEQYF.

In its sample, this clonotype was seen a few times. The chain uses TRBV29-1 and TRBJ1-2, with D unresolved. Germline lookup yields CDR1 SQVTM and CDR2 ANQGSEA. V shed 6 bases and J shed 4 bases, with 12 bases lying between them. The CDR3 has 12 amino acids. As DNA, the CDR3 is TGCAGCGTCCGATCGGGAGTCTATGGCTACACCTTC. Protein sequence: CSVRSGVYGYTF.

In the case of this clonotype: A much larger clone is a single base away; this may be a read error. The chain is built from TRBV5-3 and TRBJ2-7, with D possibly called TRBD1 or TRBD2 (5 bases each). TRBV5-3 is filed as an ORF, its function uncertain. The CDR3 is made up of 13 amino acids. The ends were cut back, 9 bases at V and 2 bases at J, with 15 bases in the middle. The CDR3 sequence is CANSWGNTYEQYF. The DNA of the CDR3 is TGTGCCAACAGCTGGGGGAACACCTACGAGCAGTACTTC.

This clonotype was counted ten times or more. This chain links TRBV6-2 or TRBV6-3 with TRBJ2-3, with a weak D call TRBD2 (5 bases). The V gene lost 2 bases and the J gene lost 3 bases, with 12 bases spanning the gap. The germline CDR1 and CDR2 sequences are MNHEY and SVGEGT. CDR3 length: 15 residues. This chain's CDR3 is CASSYDGMSTDTQYF. The CDR3 DNA reads TGTGCCAGCAGTTACGACGGGATGAGTACAGATACGCAGTATTTT.

Ten or more counts support this clonotype. This chain joins TRBV9 and TRBJ2-3; D possibly corresponds to TRBD2 (6 bases). V was clipped by 5 bases and J by 4 bases, with 11 bases between them. The CDR3 consists of 13 residues. Looked up from germline, CDR1 is SGDLS and CDR2 is YYNGEE. CDR3 amino acids: CASSKTSPDTQYF. CDR3 DNA sequence: TGTGCCAGCAGTAAAACTAGCCCAGATACGCAGTATTTT. Using reference TRBV9 and TRBJ2-3 for the parts outside the CDR3, the full variable domain is DSGVTQTPKHLITATGQRVTLRCSPRSGDLSVYWYQQSLDQGLQFLIQYYNGEERAKGNILERFSAQQFPDLHSELNLSSLELGDSALYFCASSKTSPDTQYFGPGTRLTVL.

This clonotype showed up many times. This chain uses TRBV7-9 with TRBJ2-7; possibly TRBD1 for D (5 bases). The V and J ends lost 0 bases and 3 bases respectively, with 9 bases between them. Germline V gene sequence: CDR1 SEHNR, CDR2 FQNEAQ (reference sequence). The CDR3 loop spans 14 amino acids. The CDR3 loop is CASSLAADSYEQYF. The DNA for the CDR3 is TGTGCCAGCAGCTTAGCCGCCGACAGCTACGAGCAGTACTTC.

This clonotype was recorded at least ten times. The J gene is TRBJ2-7, the V gene TRBV4-3; 7 bases are a match to TRBD2. The junction had 3 bases not matched to a gene; V was cut back by 1 base and J by 3 bases. Germline V CDR1 and CDR2: LGHNA, YSLEER. The CDR3 consists of 14 residues. CDR3 bases: TGCGCCAGCAGCCAAGCTCGGGACTACTACGAGCAGTACTTC. It codes for CASSQARDYYEQYF.

This clonotype came up many times. The genes are TRBV19 and TRBJ2-3; 7 nucleotides match TRBD2. The CDR3 loop spans 16 amino acids. CDR1 is LNHDA, CDR2 SQIVND, per germline (reference sequence). The junction had 10 bases not matched to a gene; V was cut back by 7 bases and J by 0 bases. CDR3 residues: CASTPFGGGSTDTQYF. The CDR3, as DNA: TGTGCCAGTACCCCTTTCGGCGGGGGAAGCACAGATACGCAGTATTTT.

There are many counts of this clonotype. The CDR3 DNA follows: TGTGCCAGCAGCTTAGGGGGAAACGGACAGCCCCAGCATTTT. Its protein product is CASSLGGNGQPQHF. The V and J genes are TRBV13 and TRBJ1-5; D is undetermined. The germline CDR1 and CDR2 sequences are PRHDT and FYEKMQ (reference sequence). V was cut by 0 bases and J by 7 bases, with 10 bases left in between. This CDR3 contains 14 residues.

Remarks on this clonotype: An end of the junction differs from the germline gene, which may be a read error. The chain is built from TRBV4-3 and TRBJ1-4, with a possible D match to TRBD1 (5 bases). From germline, CDR1 is LGHNA and CDR2 YSLEER. The CDR3 length is 18 residues. CDR3 protein: CASSQVWGTWLTNEELFF. The CDR3 bases are TGCGCCAGCAGCCAAGTTTGGGGCACATGGCTAACTAATGAAGAACTGTTTTTT.

In this sample, this clonotype turned up many times. The chain employs TRBV30 and TRBJ2-2, with 9 nucleotides matching TRBD1. Germline V CDR1 and CDR2: GTSNPN, SVGIG (reference sequence). CDR3 length: 16 amino acids. Losses at the gene ends were 0 bases for V and 6 bases for J; bases not matched to a gene: 8. CDR3 coding DNA: TGTGCCTGGAGTGTAGGGGGACAGGGAGTTCCCGGGGAGCTGTTTTTT. Translation: CAWSVGGQGVPGELFF.

This clonotype was recorded many times. The V call is TRBV4-3, the J call TRBJ2-7; 9 bases line up with TRBD1. The CDR3 spans 15 residues. In germline, CDR1 is LGHNA, CDR2 YSLEER. Trimming took 0 bases from V and 2 from J; bases not matched to a gene: 2. CDR3 nucleotide sequence: TGCGCCAGCAGCCAAGAGGGACAGGGAGCCTACGAGCAGTACTTC. Its protein product is CASSQEGQGAYEQYF.

This clonotype was seen a single time. A read error may be the cause here, since a much bigger clone is one base away. The chain recombines TRBV9 with TRBJ1-2; D remains unclear. The germline V gene has CDR1 SGDLS and CDR2 YYNGEE. This CDR3 comprises 13 residues. The CDR3 loop reads CVSSQPPTYGYTF. In DNA form, the CDR3 reads TGTGTCAGCAGCCAACCCCCCACGTATGGCTACACCTTC.

This clonotype was picked up many times. V gene TRBV13 combines with J gene TRBJ1-2; D is ambiguous. The ends were cut back, 5 bases at V and 3 bases at J, with 16 bases in the middle. This CDR3 spans 15 amino acids. The germline CDR1 and CDR2 sequences are PRHDT and FYEKMQ (reference sequence). Here the CDR3 DNA reads TGTGCCAGCAGCCCTGCGACACTACTCGACTATGGCTACACCTTC. Encoded protein: CASSPATLLDYGYTF.